This TCR beta chain stems from a study of vaccination effects on CD4 cells after COVID-19. For the study at large: Each participant was given two doses of one vaccine (BNT162b2 or mRNA-1273).

On this clone itself: Its specificity is unknown.

Having been cultured for around ten days, the cells underwent CD4+ T cell isolation. Fresh IL-2-containing medium replaced half the medium on days 3 and 7. The protocol was immunoSEQ multiplex PCR, while the TCRdb copy is restricted to in-frame clones and leaves out a portion. The sample lists 37,000 or so clones, approximately 67% occurring once. Germline-derived CDR1 and CDR2 are DFQATT and SNEGSKA (reference sequence). The CDR3 sequence is 15 residues long. Trimming at V came to 3 bases and at J to 8 bases, leaving 13 bases not matched to a gene. Study results and caveats: There was marked clonal contraction among infection- and vaccine-induced clones late after vaccination.

The chain recombines TRBV20-1 with TRBJ1-2; 9 bases match TRBD1. This TCR derives from a human donor who received a COVID-19 vaccine. The source material was CD4+ T cells from PBMCs cultured without peptide, sampled before COVID-19 vaccination. CDR3 region: CSASEIGGQGAGYTF. CDR3 DNA: TGCAGTGCTAGTGAGATAGGGGGACAGGGAGCCGGCTACACCTTC.